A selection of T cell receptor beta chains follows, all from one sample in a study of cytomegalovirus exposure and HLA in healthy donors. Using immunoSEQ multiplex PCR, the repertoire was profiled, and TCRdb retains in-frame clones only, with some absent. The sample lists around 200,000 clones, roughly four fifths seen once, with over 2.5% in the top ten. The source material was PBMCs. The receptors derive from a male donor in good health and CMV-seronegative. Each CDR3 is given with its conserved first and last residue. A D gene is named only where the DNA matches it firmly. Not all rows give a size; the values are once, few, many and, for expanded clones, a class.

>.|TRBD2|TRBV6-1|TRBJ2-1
CASSRGGRRNEQFF
TGTGCCAGCAGTAGGGGCGGGAGGCGTAATGAGCAGTTCTTC
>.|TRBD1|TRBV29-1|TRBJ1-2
CSVEKPASNRGGYGYTF
TGCAGCGTTGAAAAGCCAGCCTCAAACAGGGGCGGGTATGGCTACACCTTC
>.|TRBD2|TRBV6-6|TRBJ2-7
CASRLRGGASSYEQYF
TGTGCCAGCAGACTTCGCGGGGGTGCCAGCTCCTACGAGCAGTACTTC
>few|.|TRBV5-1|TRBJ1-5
CASSLTPAREGGNQPQHF
TGCGCCAGCAGCTTAACTCCGGCAAGGGAGGGTGGCAATCAGCCCCAGCATTTT
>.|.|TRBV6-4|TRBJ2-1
CASTSGYEQFF
TGTGCCAGCACATCCGGGTATGAGCAGTTCTTC
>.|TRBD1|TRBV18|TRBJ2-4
CASSPPTGQNIQYF
TGTGCCAGCTCACCACCGACAGGGCAAAACATTCAGTACTTC
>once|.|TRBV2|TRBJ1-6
CASIPESSYNSPLHF
TGTGCCAGCATCCCGGAGAGCTCCTATAATTCACCCCTCCACTTT
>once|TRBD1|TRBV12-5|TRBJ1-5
CASGSGQVRNQPQHF
TGTGCTAGTGGCTCAGGACAGGTCAGGAATCAGCCCCAGCATTTT
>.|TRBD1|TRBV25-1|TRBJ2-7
CASSDSGTGNSYEQYF
TGTGCCAGCAGTGATTCCGGGACAGGGAACTCCTACGAGCAGTACTTC
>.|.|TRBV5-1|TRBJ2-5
CASTDGTDQETQYF
TGCGCCAGCACCGACGGAACAGATCAAGAGACCCAGTACTTC
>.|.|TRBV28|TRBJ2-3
CASSLDDNTDTQYF
TGTGCCAGCAGTTTAGACGACAACACAGATACGCAGTATTTT
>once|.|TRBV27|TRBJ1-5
CASSLARGNQPQHF
TGTGCCAGCAGTTTAGCCAGGGGAAATCAGCCCCAGCATTTT
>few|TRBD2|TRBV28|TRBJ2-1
CASSLGLAAYNEQFF
TGTGCCAGCAGTTTGGGACTAGCGGCCTACAATGAGCAGTTCTTC
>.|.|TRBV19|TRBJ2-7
CASSPTRGPGYEQYF
TGTGCCAGTAGTCCAACCAGGGGACCAGGCTACGAGCAGTACTTC
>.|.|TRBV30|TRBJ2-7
CAWSDGASYEQYF
TGTGCCTGGAGTGATGGGGCCTCCTACGAGCAGTACTTC
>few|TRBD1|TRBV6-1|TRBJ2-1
CASSTGTVNEQFF
TGTGCCAGCAGTACCGGGACAGTCAATGAGCAGTTCTTC
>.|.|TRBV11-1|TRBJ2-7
CASSPSAGFSYEQYF
TGTGCCAGCAGCCCATCGGCGGGTTTCTCCTACGAGCAGTACTTC
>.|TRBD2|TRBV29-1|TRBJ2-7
CSLFGGREPSYEQYF
TGCAGCCTATTTGGGGGGAGGGAGCCCTCCTACGAGCAGTACTTC
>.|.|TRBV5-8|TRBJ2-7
CASRQNYEQYF
TGTGCCAGCAGACAGAACTACGAGCAGTACTTC
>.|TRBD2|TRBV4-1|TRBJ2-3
CASSRLAGGTSTDTQYF
TGCGCCAGCAGCCGACTAGCGGGAGGCACTAGCACAGATACGCAGTATTTT
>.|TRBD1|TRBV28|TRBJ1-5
CASNMDRYHQPQHF
TGTGCCAGCAATATGGACAGGTACCATCAGCCCCAGCATTTT
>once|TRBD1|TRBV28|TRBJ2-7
CASNRQGAYEQYF
TGTGCCAGCAACCGACAGGGGGCTTACGAGCAGTACTTC
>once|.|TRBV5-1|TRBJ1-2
CASSLDSLNYGYTF
TGCGCCAGCAGCTTGGACAGTTTGAACTATGGCTACACCTTC
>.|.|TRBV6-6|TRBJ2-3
CASSSRGFTDTQYF
TGTGCCAGCAGTTCCCGGGGGTTCACAGATACGCAGTATTTT
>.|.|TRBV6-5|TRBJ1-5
CASSAGGNQPQHF
TGTGCCAGCAGCGCAGGGGGCAATCAGCCCCAGCATTTT
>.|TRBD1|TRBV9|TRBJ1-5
CASSVLGTANQPQHF
TGTGCCAGCAGCGTTTTAGGGACAGCCAATCAGCCCCAGCATTTT
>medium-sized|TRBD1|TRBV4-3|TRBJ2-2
CASSQLGTGHGELFF
TGCGCCAGCAGCCAACTGGGGACAGGGCACGGGGAGCTGTTTTTT
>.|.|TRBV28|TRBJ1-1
CASSSGSDFMNTEAFF
TGTGCCAGCAGTTCTGGTTCAGACTTCATGAACACTGAAGCTTTCTTT
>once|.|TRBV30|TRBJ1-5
CAWSVTGNQPQHF
TGTGCCTGGAGTGTAACAGGGAATCAGCCCCAGCATTTT
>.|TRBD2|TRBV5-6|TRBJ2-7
CASSSGLAGGFHYEQYF
TGTGCCAGCAGCTCAGGACTAGCGGGAGGCTTCCACTACGAGCAGTACTTC
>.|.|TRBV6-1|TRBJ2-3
CASSPGGSWTDTQYF
TGTGCCAGCAGCCCCGGGGGAAGTTGGACAGATACGCAGTATTTT
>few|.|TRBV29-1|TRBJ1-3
CSVETSEAGNTIYF
TGCAGCGTTGAGACCAGCGAAGCTGGAAACACCATATATTTT
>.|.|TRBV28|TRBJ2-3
CASSFWEGADTQYF
TGTGCCAGCAGTTTTTGGGAGGGGGCAGATACGCAGTATTTT
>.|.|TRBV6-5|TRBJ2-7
CASSPNGIHYEQYF
TGTGCCAGCAGTCCAAACGGGATCCACTACGAGCAGTACTTC
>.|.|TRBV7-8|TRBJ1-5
CASSLYMGGEAGSNQPQHF
TGTGCCAGCAGCTTATATATGGGGGGGGAGGCCGGTAGCAATCAGCCCCAGCATTTT
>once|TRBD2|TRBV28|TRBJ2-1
CASSLGLAGYNEQFF
TGTGCCAGCAGTTTGGGGCTAGCGGGTTACAATGAGCAGTTCTTC
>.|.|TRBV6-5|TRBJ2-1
CASSYSGGSGREQFF
TGTGCCAGCAGTTACTCAGGGGGAAGCGGACGTGAGCAGTTCTTC
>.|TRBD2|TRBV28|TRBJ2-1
CASTPMGTSGDEQFF
TGTGCCAGCACTCCAATGGGGACTAGCGGGGATGAGCAGTTCTTC
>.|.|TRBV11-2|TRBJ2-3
CASSLEHPPDTQYF
TGTGCCAGCAGCTTAGAACACCCTCCAGATACGCAGTATTTT
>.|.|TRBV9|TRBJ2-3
CASSVNPTAAGGTDTQYF
TGTGCCAGCAGCGTAAACCCCACTGCCGCAGGGGGCACAGATACGCAGTATTTT
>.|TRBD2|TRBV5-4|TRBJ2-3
CASSLRLAPDTQYF
TGTGCCAGCAGCTTGAGACTAGCTCCAGATACGCAGTATTTT
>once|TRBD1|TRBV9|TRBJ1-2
CASSATGTAYGYTF
TGTGCCAGCAGCGCCACCGGGACAGCCTATGGCTACACCTTC
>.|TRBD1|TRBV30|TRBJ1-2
CAWSVQGAANYGYTF
TGTGCCTGGAGTGTACAGGGGGCGGCTAACTATGGCTACACCTTC